The 5 T cell receptor beta chains reported below all come from one sample, sequenced in a study of OX40 agonist ivuxolimab in advanced cancers. TCRdb keeps only in-frame clones here, not all; method: immunoSEQ multiplex PCR. The sample gives some 48,000 clones, almost 80% of which show up once; roughly 7.9% is in the top ten. This specimen consisted of CD4+ or CD8+ T cells sorted from blood, obtained in a trial of the OX40 agonist ivuxolimab. The receptors here all came from an adult with an advanced solid tumor such as melanoma, head and neck, liver or kidney cancer.

The chain carries TRBV10-2 and TRBJ2-5; D ambiguous. The CDR3 is made up of 13 amino acids. The germline gives CDR1 WSHSY, CDR2 SAAADI. Between the trimmed V and J ends, which lost 8 bases and 5 bases, there was a span of 15 bases. CDR3 sequence: CASRLAAQETQYF. CDR3 DNA: TGCGCCAGCCGACTCGCGGCCCAGGAGACCCAGTACTTC.

This clone occurred once. The rearrangement links TRBV19 to TRBJ1-1, with 10 bases fitting TRBD1. This CDR3 region has 15 residues. Germline CDR1 is LNHDA and CDR2 is SQIVND (reference sequence). The ends lost 4 bases at V and 6 bases at J; junction bases unmatched: 8. The CDR3: CASSNRDRGLPEAFF. As DNA, the CDR3 is TGTGCCAGTAGTAACCGGGACAGGGGTTTACCTGAAGCTTTCTTT. Supplemented by reference TRBV19 and TRBJ1-1, the full variable domain reads DGGITQSPKYLFRKEGQNVTLSCEQNLNHDAMYWYRQDPGQGLRLIYYSQIVNDFQKGDIAEGYSVSREKKESFPLTVTSAQKNPTAFYLCASSNRDRGLPEAFFGQGTRLTVV.

The gene calls are TRBV12-5 and TRBJ2-6; perhaps TRBD1 as D (6 bases). CDR1 is LGHNT and CDR2 is FRNRAP in the germline V gene. The CDR3 length is 19 residues. Trimming took off 4 bases at V and 1 base at J, with 20 bases between the two ends. The CDR3 DNA follows: TGTGCTAGTGGTTACCGACAGGCCCTATATTCGTCTGGGGCCAACGTCCTGACTTTC. Translation gives CASGYRQALYSSGANVLTF.

The gene calls are TRBV4-3 and TRBJ2-1, with D unclear. The CDR3 totals 15 residues. Germline values: CDR1 LGHNA, CDR2 YSLEER. V lost 1 base, J lost 4 bases, and 11 bases lay in between. This CDR3 reads CASSQVEVEYNEQFF. The CDR3 bases are TGCGCCAGCAGCCAAGTTGAGGTAGAGTACAATGAGCAGTTCTTC.

This sequence joins TRBV19 and TRBJ1-5, with a weak D call TRBD1 (5 bases). Germline V gene data show CDR1 as LNHDA and CDR2 as SQIVND (reference sequence). This CDR3 region has 15 residues. Trimming stripped 5 bases from V and 0 bases from J, with 11 bases between. The CDR3 spells CASSGAAYSNQPQHF. CDR3 DNA sequence: TGTGCCAGTAGTGGGGCAGCCTATAGCAATCAGCCCCAGCATTTT.